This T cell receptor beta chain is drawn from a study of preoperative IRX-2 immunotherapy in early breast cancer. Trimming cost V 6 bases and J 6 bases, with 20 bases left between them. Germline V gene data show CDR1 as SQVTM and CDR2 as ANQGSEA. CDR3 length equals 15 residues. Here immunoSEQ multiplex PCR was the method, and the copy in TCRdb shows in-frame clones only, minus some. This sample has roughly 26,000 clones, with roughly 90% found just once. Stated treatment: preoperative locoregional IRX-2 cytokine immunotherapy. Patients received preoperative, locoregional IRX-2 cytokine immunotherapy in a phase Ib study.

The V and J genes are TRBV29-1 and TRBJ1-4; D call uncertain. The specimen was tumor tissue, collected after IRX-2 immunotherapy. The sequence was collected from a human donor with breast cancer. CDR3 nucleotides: TGCAGCGTACCAAGGGTGGGCAGGACCGATGAAAAACTGTTTTTT. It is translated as CSVPRVGRTDEKLFF.